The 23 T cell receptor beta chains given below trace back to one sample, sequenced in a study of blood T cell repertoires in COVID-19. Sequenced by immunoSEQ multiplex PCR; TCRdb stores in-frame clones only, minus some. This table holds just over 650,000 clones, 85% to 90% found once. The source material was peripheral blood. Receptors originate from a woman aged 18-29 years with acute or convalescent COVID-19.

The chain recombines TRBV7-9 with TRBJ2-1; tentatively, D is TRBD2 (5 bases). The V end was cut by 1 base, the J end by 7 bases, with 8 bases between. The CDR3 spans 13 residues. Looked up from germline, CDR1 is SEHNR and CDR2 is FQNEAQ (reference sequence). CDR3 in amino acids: CASSLVPGNEQFF. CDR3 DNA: TGTGCCAGCAGCTTAGTTCCGGGAAATGAGCAGTTCTTC.

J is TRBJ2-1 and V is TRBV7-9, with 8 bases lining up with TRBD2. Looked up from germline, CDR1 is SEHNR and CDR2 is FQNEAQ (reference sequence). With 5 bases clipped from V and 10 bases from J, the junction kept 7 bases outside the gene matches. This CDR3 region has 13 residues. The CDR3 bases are TGTGCCAGCAGCACTCCGGGGGGGTTAGAGCAGTTCTTC. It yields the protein CASSTPGGLEQFF. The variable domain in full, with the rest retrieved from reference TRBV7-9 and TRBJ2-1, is DTGVSQNPRHKITKRGQNVTFRCDPISEHNRLYWYRQTLGQGPEFLTYFQNEAQLEKSRLLSDRFSAERPKGSFSTLEIQRTEQGDSAMYLCASSTPGGLEQFFGPGTRLTVL.

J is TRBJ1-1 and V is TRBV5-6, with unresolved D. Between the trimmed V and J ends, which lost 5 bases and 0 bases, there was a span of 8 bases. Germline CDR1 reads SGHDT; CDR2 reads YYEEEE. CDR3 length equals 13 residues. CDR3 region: CASSSTVNTEAFF. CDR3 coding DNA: TGTGCCAGCAGTTCCACGGTGAACACTGAAGCTTTCTTT. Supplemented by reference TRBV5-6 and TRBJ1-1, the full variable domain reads DAGVTQSPTHLIKTRGQQVTLRCSPKSGHDTVSWYQQALGQGPQFIFQYYEEEERQRGNFPDRFSGHQFPNYSSELNVNALLLGDSALYLCASSSTVNTEAFFGQGTRLTVV.

CDR3 DNA: TGTGCCAGCAGCCCTTCGGCGGGCTATGGCTACACCTTC. This translates into CASSPSAGYGYTF. The rearrangement links TRBV7-3 to TRBJ1-2; D remains unclear. CDR1 and CDR2 (germline): SGHTA, FQGTGA. Trimming took 5 bases from V and 4 from J, leaving 11 bases between them. CDR3 length equals 13 residues.

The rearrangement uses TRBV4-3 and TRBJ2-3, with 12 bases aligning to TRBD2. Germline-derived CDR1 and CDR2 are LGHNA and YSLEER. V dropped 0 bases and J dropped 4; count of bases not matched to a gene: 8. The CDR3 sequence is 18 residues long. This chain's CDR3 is CASSQEPSGGASADTQYF. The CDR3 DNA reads TGCGCCAGCAGCCAAGAGCCTAGCGGGGGGGCCTCGGCAGATACGCAGTATTTT.

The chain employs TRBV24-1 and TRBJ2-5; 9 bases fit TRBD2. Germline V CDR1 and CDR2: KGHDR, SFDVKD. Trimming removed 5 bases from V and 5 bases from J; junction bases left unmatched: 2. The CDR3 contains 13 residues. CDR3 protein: CATSGAGGETQYF. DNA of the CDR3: TGTGCCACCAGTGGGGCGGGGGGGGAGACCCAGTACTTC.

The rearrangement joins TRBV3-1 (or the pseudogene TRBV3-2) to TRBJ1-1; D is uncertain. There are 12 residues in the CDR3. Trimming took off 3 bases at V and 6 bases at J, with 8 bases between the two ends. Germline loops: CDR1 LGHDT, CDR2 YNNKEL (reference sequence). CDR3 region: CASSHTSAEAFF. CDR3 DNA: TGTGCCAGCAGCCACACTAGCGCTGAAGCTTTCTTT.

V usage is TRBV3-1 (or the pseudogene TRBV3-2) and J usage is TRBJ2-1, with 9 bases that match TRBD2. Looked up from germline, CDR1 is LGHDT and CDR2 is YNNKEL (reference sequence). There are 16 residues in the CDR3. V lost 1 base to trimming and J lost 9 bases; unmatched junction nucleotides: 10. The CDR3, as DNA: TGTGCCAGCAGCCAAGGCGGAGTAGCGGGGGCGGGTGAGCAGTTCTTC. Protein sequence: CASSQGGVAGAGEQFF.

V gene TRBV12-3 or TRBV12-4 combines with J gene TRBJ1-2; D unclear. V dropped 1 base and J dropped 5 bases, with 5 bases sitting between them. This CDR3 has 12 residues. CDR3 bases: TGTGCCAGCAGTTTAGAACAGTATGGCTACACCTTC. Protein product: CASSLEQYGYTF.

CDR3 DNA: TGTGCCAGTAGCCCCGGCAGGGACAACCAGCCCCAGCATTTT. Its translation: CASSPGRDNQPQHF. The genes are TRBV19 and TRBJ1-5, with D possibly matching TRBD1 (6 bases). Per germline, CDR1 LNHDA and CDR2 SQIVND (reference sequence). The CDR3 covers 14 residues. V lost 6 bases and J 7 bases, leaving 16 bases between the germline ends.

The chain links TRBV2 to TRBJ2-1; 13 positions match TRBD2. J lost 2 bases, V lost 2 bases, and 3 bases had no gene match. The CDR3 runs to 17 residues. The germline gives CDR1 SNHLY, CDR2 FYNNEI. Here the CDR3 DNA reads TGTGCCAGCAGTGAATTGACTAGCGGGGGGCCCTACAATGAGCAGTTCTTC. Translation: CASSELTSGGPYNEQFF.

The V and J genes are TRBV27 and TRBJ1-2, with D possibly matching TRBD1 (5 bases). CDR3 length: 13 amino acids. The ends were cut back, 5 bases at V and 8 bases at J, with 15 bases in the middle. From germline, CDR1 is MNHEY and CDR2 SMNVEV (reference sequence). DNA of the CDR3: TGTGCCAGCAGTCCGCCGGGGGTTCCCGGCTACACCTTC. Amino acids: CASSPPGVPGYTF.

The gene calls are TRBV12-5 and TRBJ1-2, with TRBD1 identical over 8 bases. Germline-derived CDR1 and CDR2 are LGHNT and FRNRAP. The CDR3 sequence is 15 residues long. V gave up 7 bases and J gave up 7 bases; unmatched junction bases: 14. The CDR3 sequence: CASVNSGAGGSGYTF. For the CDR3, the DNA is TGTGCTAGTGTCAACTCAGGGGCAGGGGGCAGTGGCTACACCTTC.

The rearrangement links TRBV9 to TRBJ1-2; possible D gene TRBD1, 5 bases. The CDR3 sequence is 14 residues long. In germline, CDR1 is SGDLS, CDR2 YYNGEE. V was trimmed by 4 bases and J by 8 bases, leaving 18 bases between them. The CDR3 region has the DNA TGTGCCAGCAGCTCCGATTCCGCAGGGCTAGGCTACACCTTC. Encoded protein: CASSSDSAGLGYTF.

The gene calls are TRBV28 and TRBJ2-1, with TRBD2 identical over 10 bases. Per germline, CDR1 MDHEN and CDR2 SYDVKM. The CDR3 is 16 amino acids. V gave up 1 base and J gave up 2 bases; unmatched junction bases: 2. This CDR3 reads CASSLLAGGAYNEQFF. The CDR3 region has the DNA TGTGCCAGCAGTTTATTAGCGGGGGGCGCCTACAATGAGCAGTTCTTC.

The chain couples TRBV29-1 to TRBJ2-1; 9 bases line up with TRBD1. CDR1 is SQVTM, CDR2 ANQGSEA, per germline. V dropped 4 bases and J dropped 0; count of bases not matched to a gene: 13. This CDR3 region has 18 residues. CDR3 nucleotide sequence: TGCAGCGTTGCTGGGACAGGGAAGGTTATGGACTCCTACAATGAGCAGTTCTTC. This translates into CSVAGTGKVMDSYNEQFF.

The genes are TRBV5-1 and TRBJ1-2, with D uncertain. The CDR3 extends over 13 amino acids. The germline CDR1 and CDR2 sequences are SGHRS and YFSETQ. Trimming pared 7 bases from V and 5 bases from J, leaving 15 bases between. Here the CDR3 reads CASRGVYEYGYTF. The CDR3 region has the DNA TGCGCCAGCCGGGGAGTTTATGAATATGGCTACACCTTC.

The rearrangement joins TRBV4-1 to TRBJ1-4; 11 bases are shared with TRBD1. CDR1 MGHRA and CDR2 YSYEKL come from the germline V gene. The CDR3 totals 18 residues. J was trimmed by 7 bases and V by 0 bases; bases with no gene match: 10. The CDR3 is CASSQDGTGGFSTEKLFF. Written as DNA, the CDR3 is TGCGCCAGCAGCCAAGATGGGACAGGGGGTTTTTCTACTGAAAAACTGTTTTTT.

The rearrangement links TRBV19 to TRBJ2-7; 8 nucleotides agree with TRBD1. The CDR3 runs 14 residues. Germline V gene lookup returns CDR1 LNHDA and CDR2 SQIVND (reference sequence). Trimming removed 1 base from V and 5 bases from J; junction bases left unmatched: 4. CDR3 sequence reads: CASSIGQGANEQYF. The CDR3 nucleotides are TGTGCCAGTAGTATAGGTCAGGGGGCCAACGAGCAGTACTTC. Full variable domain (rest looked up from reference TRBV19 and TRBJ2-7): DGGITQSPKYLFRKEGQNVTLSCEQNLNHDAMYWYRQDPGQGLRLIYYSQIVNDFQKGDIAEGYSVSREKKESFPLTVTSAQKNPTAFYLCASSIGQGANEQYFGPGTRLTVT.

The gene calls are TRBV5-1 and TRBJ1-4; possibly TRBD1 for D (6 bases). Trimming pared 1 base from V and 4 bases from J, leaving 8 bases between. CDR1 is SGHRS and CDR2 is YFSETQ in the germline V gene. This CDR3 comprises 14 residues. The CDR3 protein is CASSLTGYNEKLFF. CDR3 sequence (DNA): TGCGCCAGCAGCTTGACAGGGTATAATGAAAAACTGTTTTTT.

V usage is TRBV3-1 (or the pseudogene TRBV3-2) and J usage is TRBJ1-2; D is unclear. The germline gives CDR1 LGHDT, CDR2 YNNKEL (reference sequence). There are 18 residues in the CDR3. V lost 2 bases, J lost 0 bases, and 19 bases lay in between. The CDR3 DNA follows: TGTGCCAGCAGCCAAACTGACATCCCGAGATTAGCTAACTATGGCTACACCTTC. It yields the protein CASSQTDIPRLANYGYTF.

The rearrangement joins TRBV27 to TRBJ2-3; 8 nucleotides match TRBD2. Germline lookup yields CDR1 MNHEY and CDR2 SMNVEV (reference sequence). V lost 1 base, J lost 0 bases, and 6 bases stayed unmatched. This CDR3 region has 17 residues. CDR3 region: CASSLYPGLASTDTQYF. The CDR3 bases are TGTGCCAGCAGTTTATACCCTGGACTAGCTAGCACAGATACGCAGTATTTT.

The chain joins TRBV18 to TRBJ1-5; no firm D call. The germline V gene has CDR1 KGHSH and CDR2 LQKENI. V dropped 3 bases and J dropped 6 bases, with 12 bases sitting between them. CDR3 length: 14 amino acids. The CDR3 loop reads CASSPTESGQPQHF. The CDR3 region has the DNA TGTGCCAGCTCACCCACCGAGTCCGGTCAGCCCCAGCATTTT.